This T cell receptor beta chain stems from a study of blood T cell repertoires in COVID-19. As for the study in general: COVID-19 samples collected from the United States, Italy and Spain covered acute and convalescent phases. The cDNA or gDNA used as material had been derived from T cells, B-cell-depleted T cells, or PBMCs.

The J segment lost 11 bases and the V segment lost 6 bases, leaving 4 bases of the junction unmatched. Germline loops: CDR1 MNHEY, CDR2 SVGAGI. The CDR3 contains 12 residues. This clone appeared once. Original analysis: The authors estimated nucleated cell counts from reference gene primer amplification. Assay: immunoSEQ multiplex PCR; the TCRdb copy retains only in-frame clones and omits some. For V, J and clone size, that table is used; D and trimming come from the DNA. This sample carries 300,000 to 400,000 clones, more than 75% of them seen once, and the ten largest clones take more than 1%. In Cohort 3, a recovered donor had either two negative PCRs, clearance, or symptom resolution.

V gene TRBV6-5 combines with J gene TRBJ1-3, with 10 bases lining up with TRBD1. The sequence was collected from a woman between 18 and 29 years old who had recovered from COVID-19. The sample taken for sequencing was PBMCs or T cells enriched from blood (not recorded which). CDR3 bases: TGTGCCAGCAGGGGACAGGGGAGCGCCATATATTTT. Its translation: CASRGQGSAIYF.